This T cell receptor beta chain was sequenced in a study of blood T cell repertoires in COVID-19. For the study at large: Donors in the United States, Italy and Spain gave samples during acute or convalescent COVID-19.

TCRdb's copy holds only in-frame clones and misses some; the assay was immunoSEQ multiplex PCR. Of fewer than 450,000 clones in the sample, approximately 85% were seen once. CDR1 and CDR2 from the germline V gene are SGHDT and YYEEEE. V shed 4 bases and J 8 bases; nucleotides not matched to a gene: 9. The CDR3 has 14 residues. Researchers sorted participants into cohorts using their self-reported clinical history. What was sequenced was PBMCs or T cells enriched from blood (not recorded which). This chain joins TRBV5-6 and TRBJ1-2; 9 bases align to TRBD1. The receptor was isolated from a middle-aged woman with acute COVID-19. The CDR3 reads CASSGQGKVWGYTF. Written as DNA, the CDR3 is TGTGCCAGCAGCGGACAGGGGAAGGTTTGGGGCTACACCTTC.